The 8 T cell receptor beta chains presented below share a single source sample, sequenced in a study of T cell repertoires in cytomegalovirus infection. TCRdb reprocessed the reads via MiXCR and lists one record per CDR3 protein. The sample contains under 850,000 distinct CDR3 sequences, 35% of which appear only once. What was sequenced was PBMCs. The receptors shown here come from a human donor in good health (CMV status not recorded). Some clones in this sample may be carry-over from other donors' samples.

This chain connects TRBV29-1 to TRBJ1-6; D remains unclear. The CDR3 is made up of 13 amino acids. Trimming removed 4 bases at V and 8 bases at J, with 12 bases between. CDR1 is SQVTM and CDR2 is ANQGSEA in the germline V gene. CDR3 bases: TGCAGCGTTGCGGAGCAGGTTGATTCACCCCTCCACTTT. It is translated as CSVAEQVDSPLHF. Full variable domain (rest looked up from reference TRBV29-1 and TRBJ1-6): SAVISQKPSRDICQRGTSLTIQCQVDSQVTMMFWYRQQPGQSLTLIATANQGSEATYESGFVIDKFPISRPNLTFSTLTVSNMSPEDSSIYLCSVAEQVDSPLHFGNGTRLTVT.

Comment on this clonotype: This sequence may be a read error, since a much larger clone differs from it by one base. Lacking the conserved final phenylalanine or tryptophan, this CDR3 likely reflects a read error. The V call is TRBV7-8, the J call TRBJ1-6; D is unclear. V lost 2 bases to trimming and J lost 9 bases, with 17 bases between them. CDR3 length equals 16 residues. Germline CDR1 is SGHVS and CDR2 is FQNEAQ. In nucleotides, the CDR3 is TGTGCCAGCAGCTTATCCTTCCGACAAGGAGGTTCACCCCTCCACCTT. Amino acids: CASSLSFRQGGSPLHL.

This chain links TRBV15 with TRBJ1-5, with D hard to call. V was pared by 2 bases and J by 5 bases, with 19 bases between. This CDR3 has 17 residues. Germline values: CDR1 LNHNV, CDR2 YYDKDF (reference sequence). The DNA of the CDR3 is TGTGCCACCAGCAGACCGGGTTCTGGATCTAACTATCAGCCCCAGCATTTT. It translates to CATSRPGSGSNYQPQHF.

V usage is TRBV29-1 and J usage is TRBJ2-5; 16 positions agree with TRBD2. The CDR3 is made up of 14 amino acids. V shed 6 bases and J 3 bases; nucleotides not matched to a gene: 1. The germline V gene encodes CDR1 SQVTM and CDR2 ANQGSEA. CDR3 region: CSVGTSGREETQYF. The CDR3 DNA follows: TGCAGCGTAGGGACTAGCGGGAGGGAAGAGACCCAGTACTTC. The full variable domain, completed using reference TRBV29-1 and TRBJ2-5, is SAVISQKPSRDICQRGTSLTIQCQVDSQVTMMFWYRQQPGQSLTLIATANQGSEATYESGFVIDKFPISRPNLTFSTLTVSNMSPEDSSIYLCSVGTSGREETQYFGPGTRLLVL.

To note about this clonotype: A junction boundary mismatches the germline segment, possibly from a read error. This chain joins TRBV6-6 and TRBJ1-5; no definite D call. Per germline, CDR1 MNHNY and CDR2 SVGAGI (reference sequence). This CDR3 region has 15 residues. For the CDR3, the DNA is TGTGCCAGAAGTTTAGAATTCTATAGCAATCAGCCCCAGCATTTT. Protein product: CARSLEFYSNQPQHF.

This clonotype was seen a few times. The chain recombines TRBV27 with TRBJ1-4, with unresolved D. This CDR3 has 14 residues. V was pared by 0 bases and J by 7 bases, with 9 bases between. Germline CDR1 reads MNHEY; CDR2 reads SMNVEV (reference sequence). Here the CDR3 DNA reads TGTGCCAGCAGTTTATCCAATACGCTTGAAAAACTGTTTTTT. The encoded protein is CASSLSNTLEKLFF.

This clonotype was counted between two and nine times. This chain links TRBV19 with TRBJ1-1, with D uncertain. Germline loops: CDR1 LNHDA, CDR2 SQIVND (reference sequence). V lost 6 bases and J 1 base, leaving 9 bases between the germline ends. The CDR3 runs to 13 residues. CDR3 in DNA: TGTGCCAGTAGGTTGGGAGCGAACACTGAAGCTTTCTTT. It encodes CASRLGANTEAFF. The complete variable domain, with remaining parts taken from reference TRBV19 and TRBJ1-1, reads DGGITQSPKYLFRKEGQNVTLSCEQNLNHDAMYWYRQDPGQGLRLIYYSQIVNDFQKGDIAEGYSVSREKKESFPLTVTSAQKNPTAFYLCASRLGANTEAFFGQGTRLTVV.

This clonotype has at least ten counts. The rearrangement uses TRBV19 and TRBJ1-5, with D perhaps TRBD1 (5 bases). V lost 9 bases to trimming and J lost 0 bases, with 12 bases between them. Germline V lookup: CDR1 LNHDA, CDR2 SQIVND (reference sequence). CDR3 length equals 14 residues. The CDR3 sequence is CASSIDSSNQPQHF. CDR3 nucleotides: TGTGCCAGCAGCATTGACAGTAGCAATCAGCCCCAGCATTTT.